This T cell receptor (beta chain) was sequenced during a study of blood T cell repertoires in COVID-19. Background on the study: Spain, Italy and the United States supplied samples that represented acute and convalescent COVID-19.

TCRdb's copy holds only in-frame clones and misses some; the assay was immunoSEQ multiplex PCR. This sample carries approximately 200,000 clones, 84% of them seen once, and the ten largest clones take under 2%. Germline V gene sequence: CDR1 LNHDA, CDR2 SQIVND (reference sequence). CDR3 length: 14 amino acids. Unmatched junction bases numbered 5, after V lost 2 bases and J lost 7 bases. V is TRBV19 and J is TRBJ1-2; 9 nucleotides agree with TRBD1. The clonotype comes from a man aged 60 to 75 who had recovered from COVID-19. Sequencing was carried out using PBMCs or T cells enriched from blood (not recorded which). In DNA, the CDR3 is TGTGCCAGTAGTATACTGGGACAGGGAGTTGGCTACACCTTC. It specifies CASSILGQGVGYTF.